These 5 T cell receptor beta chains originate from one sample sequenced in a study of early T cells in non-severe SARS-CoV-2 infection. TCRdb independently ran MiXCR on the 5' RACE reads; one entry per CDR3 protein. The sample carries about 83,000 distinct CDR3 sequences, about 10% recorded once. This specimen was whole blood, taken at baseline. Receptors originate from an adult who was a healthcare worker with PCR-confirmed SARS-CoV-2 infection or an uninfected control (not recorded which).

Only a few counts were recorded for this clonotype. The V and J genes are TRBV5-6 and TRBJ2-7; TRBD1 matches at 7 bases. This CDR3 is built from 14 residues. After removal of 3 bases from V and 4 bases from J, the junction contained 7 bases not matched to a gene. Germline V CDR1 and CDR2: SGHDT, YYEEEE. CDR3 sequence: CASSSPDRAYEQYF. The CDR3 DNA sequence: TGTGCCAGCAGCTCACCTGACAGGGCTTACGAGCAGTACTTC. Complete variable domain (other parts from reference TRBV5-6 and TRBJ2-7): DAGVTQSPTHLIKTRGQQVTLRCSPKSGHDTVSWYQQALGQGPQFIFQYYEEEERQRGNFPDRFSGHQFPNYSSELNVNALLLGDSALYLCASSSPDRAYEQYFGPGTRLTVT.

This clonotype is medium-sized by share. The V gene is TRBV18, the J gene TRBJ1-1; weak D call: TRBD1 (6 bases). V gave up 3 bases and J gave up 5 bases, with 16 bases separating them. CDR1 is KGHSH and CDR2 is LQKENI in the germline V gene. The CDR3 is made up of 15 amino acids. Here the CDR3 DNA reads TGTGCCAGCTCACCGACGCCGGGGGGCGGGACTGAAGCTTTCTTT. As protein: CASSPTPGGGTEAFF.

This clonotype was counted a few times. The rearrangement uses TRBV12-3 or TRBV12-4 and TRBJ2-3; D may be TRBD1 (6 bases). Trimming shortened V by 5 bases and J by 0 bases, and 12 bases separated the two germline ends. The CDR3 loop spans 15 amino acids. CDR3 protein: CASSHRATSTDTQYF. The CDR3 nucleotides are TGTGCCAGCAGTCACAGGGCTACTAGCACAGATACGCAGTATTTT.

The rearrangement joins TRBV6-2 or TRBV6-3 to TRBJ1-1; TRBD1 might be the D (6 bases). This CDR3 is built from 16 residues. The V end lost 2 bases, the J end lost 4 bases, and 17 bases lay between the germline ends. Germline CDR1 reads MNHEY; CDR2 reads SVGEGT. In DNA form, the CDR3 reads TGTGCCAGCAGTTACGACCACCAGGGGAGCGGCACTGAAGCTTTCTTT. It specifies CASSYDHQGSGTEAFF.

This sequence joins TRBV5-1 and TRBJ2-7; TRBD1 matches at 9 bases. With V trimmed by 4 bases and J by 4 bases, 9 bases remained unmatched. Germline CDR1 SGHRS, CDR2 YFSETQ. The CDR3 covers 15 residues. CDR3 nucleotides: TGCGCCAGCAGCCGAACCGGGACAGGGCATTACGAGCAGTACTTC. It yields the protein CASSRTGTGHYEQYF.